Listed below are T cell receptor beta chains from one sample, sequenced in a study of blood T cell repertoires in COVID-19. The table came from immunoSEQ multiplex PCR; TCRdb's copy has only in-frame clones and leaves some out. The table has about 130,000 clones, over 75% seen once; the top ten hold about a sixth. Sequenced sample: peripheral blood. The receptors were sampled from a young man with COVID-19, enrolled during active disease. The CDR3 runs from the conserved cysteine through the conserved F or W. Size values are once, few and many counts, or a class for expanded clones, and some rows have none.

cdr3_length j_call clone_size v_call cdr3_aa
14 TRBJ2-7 few TRBV7-9 CASSLEGGKVKQYF
14 TRBJ2-7 NA TRBV5-1 CASSPGDSAYEQYF
15 TRBJ2-7 NA TRBV29-1 CSVEEGTGGIYEQYF
14 TRBJ1-3 NA TRBV7-8 CASSLRGAGNTIYF
16 TRBJ1-1 NA TRBV27 CASSLWSSSDGSEAFF
13 TRBJ2-7 NA TRBV6-2/TRBV6-3 CASSSELSYEQYF
13 TRBJ2-7 NA TRBV27 CASSSLTGGEQYF
15 TRBJ2-7 NA TRBV5-1 CASSSGQGSSYEQYF
14 TRBJ1-3 NA TRBV11-2 CASRVEISGNTIYF
15 TRBJ1-1 NA TRBV6-5 CASSYSYRMETEAFF
13 TRBJ1-2 NA TRBV6-5 CASRKGQGYGYTF
17 TRBJ1-1 once TRBV28 CASRPLRWGEAHTEAFF
13 TRBJ1-3 NA TRBV7-2 CASNQGAGNTIYF
15 TRBJ2-5 NA TRBV25-1 CASSETIVSWVAQYF
16 TRBJ2-7 NA TRBV27 CASSLDPGTLTYEQYF
16 TRBJ1-6 NA TRBV10-3 CAISESRGGDNSPLHF
16 TRBJ2-1 few TRBV9 CASSVGPAGVYNEQFF
15 TRBJ2-3 NA TRBV5-8 CASSLAGASTDTQYF
15 TRBJ1-2 few TRBV3-1/TRBV3-2 CASSQATGYGYGYTF
17 TRBJ2-2 NA TRBV4-1 CASRKRGGPLDTGELFF
16 TRBJ1-1 once TRBV28 CASSPRGFKGSPEAFF
16 TRBJ2-3 NA TRBV5-1 CASASTLAGGPDTQYF
20 TRBJ2-1 NA TRBV5-1 CASSFPLGTSGSWGEDEQFF
11 TRBJ1-1 NA TRBV20-1 CSGDMNTEAFF
14 TRBJ2-2 NA TRBV9 CASGRQGAIGELFF
18 TRBJ2-1 NA TRBV11-3 CASSLGLAGGKYYNEQFF
18 TRBJ2-5 once TRBV9 CASSVGGLAGGPGETQYF
17 TRBJ2-1 NA TRBV4-1 CASSLTRTSGAYNEQFF
15 TRBJ1-2 NA TRBV4-1 CASSHIQGGNYGYTF
13 TRBJ1-2 NA TRBV29-1 CSVEKGEDYGYTF
13 TRBJ2-7 NA TRBV27 CASRIGQGSWQYF
15 TRBJ1-4 NA TRBV29-1 CSVWGDRDQREKLFF
15 TRBJ2-7 NA TRBV4-1 CASSQGGGLAGWQYF
15 TRBJ2-7 NA TRBV28 CASSLRQGLSYEQYF
12 TRBJ2-1 NA TRBV28 CASSFRGGEQFF
13 TRBJ2-7 NA TRBV9 CASSVGSTYEQYF
15 TRBJ2-3 NA TRBV30 CASQLAGGSTDTQYF